This T cell receptor (beta chain) was identified during a study of OX40 agonist ivuxolimab in advanced cancers. From germline, CDR1 is MNHEY and CDR2 SMNVEV (reference sequence). The CDR3 has 15 residues. V lost 5 bases and J 7 bases, leaving 19 bases between the germline ends. Assay: immunoSEQ multiplex PCR; the TCRdb copy retains only in-frame clones and omits some. The sample gives under 80,000 clones, about nine tenths of which show up once; approximately 0.81% is in the top ten. Specimen: CD4+ or CD8+ T cells sorted from blood, collected in a trial of the OX40 agonist ivuxolimab. The rearrangement joins TRBV27 to TRBJ2-3; tentative D call: TRBD2 (7 bases). The TCR originated in an adult with an advanced solid tumor such as melanoma, head and neck, liver or kidney cancer. CDR3 nucleotides: TGTGCCAGCAGTCCCCCGGGGGGCTGGGGGAATACGCAGTATTTT. This gives the protein CASSPPGGWGNTQYF.